The following is a T cell receptor (beta chain) sequence with its context. Its matching antigen is unknown. Produced via immunoSEQ multiplex PCR; TCRdb's table is partial and in-frame only. The sample has about 64,000 clones, 87% seen once; the top ten hold about 4%. This entry comes from a study of Tregs in tolerant kidney transplant recipients. Study results and limitations: No direct test of biological reproducibility was done here.

Related graft donors supplied nonmyeloablative bone marrow transplants, and mixed chimerism was transient. Germline assignment: CDR1 SGHTA and CDR2 FQGNSA. V was clipped by 1 base and J by 3 bases, with 13 bases between them. CDR3 length: 16 amino acids. The origin of this receptor is a human patient who received a combined kidney and bone marrow transplant. T cells may partly derive from the graft donor. The material sequenced was CD4+ T cells from blood (PBMCs), taken 6 months after the transplant. The chain carries TRBV7-2 and TRBJ2-4; a possible D gene is TRBD1 (5 bases). The CDR3 loop is CASSLVSGLGKNIQYF. In DNA, the CDR3 is TGTGCCAGCAGCTTAGTGTCAGGGTTGGGCAAAAACATTCAGTACTTC.